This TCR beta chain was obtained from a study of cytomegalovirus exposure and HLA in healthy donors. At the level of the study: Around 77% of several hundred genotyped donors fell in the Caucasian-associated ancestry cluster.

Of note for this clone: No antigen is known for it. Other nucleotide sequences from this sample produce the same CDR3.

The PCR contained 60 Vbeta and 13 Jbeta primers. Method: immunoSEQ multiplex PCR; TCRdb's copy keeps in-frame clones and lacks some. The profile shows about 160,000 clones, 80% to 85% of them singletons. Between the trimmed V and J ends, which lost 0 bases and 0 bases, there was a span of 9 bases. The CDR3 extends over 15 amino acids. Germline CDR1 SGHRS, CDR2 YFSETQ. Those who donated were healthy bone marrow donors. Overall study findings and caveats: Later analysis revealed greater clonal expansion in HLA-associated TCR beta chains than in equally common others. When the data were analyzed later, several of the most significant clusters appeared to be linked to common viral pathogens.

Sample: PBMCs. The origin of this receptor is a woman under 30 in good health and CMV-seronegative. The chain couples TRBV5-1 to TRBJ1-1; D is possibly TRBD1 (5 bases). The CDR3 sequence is CASSLGATVNTEAFF. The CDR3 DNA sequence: TGCGCCAGCAGCTTGGGTGCGACAGTGAACACTGAAGCTTTCTTT.